This TCR beta chain was found in a study of blood T cell repertoires in COVID-19. On the study more broadly: Whether acute or convalescent, the COVID-19 samples came from the United States, Italy and Spain. T cells, B-cell-depleted T cells, or PBMCs provided the cDNA or gDNA that served as material.

Germline CDR1 reads SEHNR; CDR2 reads FQNEAQ (reference sequence). The germline V and J ends were trimmed by 5 bases and 2 bases, with 15 bases remaining between them. This CDR3 contains 15 residues. Per the authors' pipeline: From reference gene primer amplification, estimates of nucleated cell counts were derived. Sequencing was performed with immunoSEQ multiplex PCR; in TCRdb, only in-frame clones are kept and a portion is missing. Clonal size and the V and J genes are those of that table, whereas D and trimming came from the DNA. There are 95,000 or so clones in the sample; 75% to 90% occur only once, and 1% to 1.5% lies in the top ten.

The chain employs TRBV7-9 and TRBJ2-5; possible D gene TRBD1, 6 bases. Sequences were obtained from peripheral blood. This TCR was recovered from an elderly man with active or convalescent COVID-19. This chain's CDR3 is CASSTAGARQETQYF. The DNA of the CDR3 is TGTGCCAGCAGCACGGCAGGGGCGAGACAAGAGACCCAGTACTTC.